One and the same sample provided the 13 T cell receptor beta chains below, sequenced in a study of CD8+ T cells in alopecia areata. Following RNA extraction, reverse transcription yielded cDNA that acted as the sequencing template. Clones were read by immunoSEQ multiplex PCR, and TCRdb kept only the in-frame ones, dropping some. The data hold some 180,000 clones, with 45% to 70% observed a single time. Sequenced material: CD8+ T cells sorted from blood. The receptor set was obtained from a human donor in good health.

The sample holds a few counts of this clone. The chain combines TRBV23-1 with TRBJ1-2, with TRBD1 as a possible D gene (6 bases). TRBV23-1 is noted as an ORF with a role that remains uncertain. This CDR3 has 17 residues. V was cut by 4 bases and J by 6 bases, with 24 bases left in between. The CDR3 region has the DNA TGCGCCAGCAGTCCCCTGGTCGGGCAGGGGCTGACAAATGGCTACACCTTC. It encodes CASSPLVGQGLTNGYTF.

V gene TRBV29-1 combines with J gene TRBJ2-1; 9 nucleotides agree with TRBD2. Germline V gene data show CDR1 as SQVTM and CDR2 as ANQGSEA. The ends lost 0 bases at V and 4 bases at J; junction bases unmatched: 1. CDR3 length: 14 amino acids. The CDR3, as DNA: TGCAGCGTTGAAGATCTAGCGGGGTACAATGAGCAGTTCTTC. This encodes CSVEDLAGYNEQFF.

The chain employs TRBV5-1 and TRBJ2-1; TRBD1 matches 10 bases. The CDR3 is 16 amino acids. The V gene end was trimmed by 4 bases and the J gene end by 0 bases; junction bases not matched to a gene: 4. CDR1 SGHRS and CDR2 YFSETQ come from the germline V gene. The CDR3 DNA reads as TGCGCCAGCAGCGGTCGACAGGGGGCCTCCTACAATGAGCAGTTCTTC. It is translated as CASSGRQGASYNEQFF.

The V gene is TRBV29-1, the J gene TRBJ2-3, with a tentative D call TRBD2 (5 bases). CDR1 SQVTM and CDR2 ANQGSEA come from the germline V gene. The CDR3 extends over 16 amino acids. Trimming stripped 1 base from V and 2 bases from J, with 16 bases between. Here the CDR3 DNA reads TGCAGCGTTGAAGCGACGGACTTCACCCCCACAGATACGCAGTATTTT. Amino acids: CSVEATDFTPTDTQYF.

The CDR3 DNA reads as TGCGCCAGCCAGACAGGGTTGTCGAGGTACACTGAAGCTTTCTTT. Protein sequence: CASQTGLSRYTEAFF. This chain joins TRBV4-1 and TRBJ1-1; 7 nucleotides agree with TRBD1. J was trimmed by 3 bases and V by 8 bases; bases with no gene match: 12. Germline values: CDR1 MGHRA, CDR2 YSYEKL. CDR3 length: 15 amino acids.

The chain is built from TRBV27 and TRBJ2-7; maybe TRBD1 (6 bases). This CDR3 has 15 residues. Trimming removed 6 bases from V and 0 bases from J, with 15 bases in between. Germline V lookup: CDR1 MNHEY, CDR2 SMNVEV (reference sequence). CDR3 protein: CASSRGQSFSYEQYF. The CDR3, as DNA: TGTGCCAGCAGCAGAGGACAGTCGTTCTCCTACGAGCAGTACTTC.

The V call is TRBV19, the J call TRBJ1-5; D is possibly TRBD1 (5 bases). Per germline, CDR1 LNHDA and CDR2 SQIVND (reference sequence). The CDR3 has 15 amino acids. V gave up 3 bases and J gave up 4 bases, with 13 bases separating them. This chain's CDR3 is CASSMWQGGNQPQHF. The DNA of the CDR3 is TGTGCCAGTAGTATGTGGCAGGGAGGGAATCAGCCCCAGCATTTT.

With respect to this clone: One end of the junction is discordant with germline, which a read error may explain. The chain employs TRBV23-1 and TRBJ2-5, with TRBD2 identical over 7 bases. Being an ORF, TRBV23-1 has a function that is uncertain. This CDR3 region has 15 residues. CDR3 in DNA: TGTGCCAGCAGCTTAGGAACTAGCGCAATGGAGACCCAGTACTTC. Its translation: CASSLGTSAMETQYF.

This clone was found once. The same CDR3 can be traced to other DNA sequences in this sample. V and J are TRBV29-1 and TRBJ2-7; no clear D. This CDR3 region has 12 residues. V lost 3 bases and J lost 3, with 9 bases in between. Germline CDR1 is SQVTM and CDR2 is ANQGSEA. CDR3 in amino acids: CSVETRDYEQYF. The CDR3 DNA follows: TGCAGCGTTGAGACGCGAGACTACGAGCAGTACTTC.

This clone was counted a single time. The CDR3 nucleotides are TGTGCCAGCAGCTTAGAGACAGGGTCTACCACCGGGGAGCTGTTTTTT. This codes for CASSLETGSTTGELFF. J is TRBJ2-2 and V is TRBV11-2; 7 bases align to TRBD1. Per germline, CDR1 SGHAT and CDR2 FQNNGV. The CDR3 has 16 residues. J gave up 4 bases and V 0 bases, and 5 bases lay outside the gene matches.

V gene TRBV7-9 combines with J gene TRBJ1-2; tentatively, D is TRBD1 (6 bases). The ends were cut back, 1 base at V and 4 bases at J, with 16 bases in the middle. This CDR3 is 16 amino acids long. CDR1 is SEHNR, CDR2 FQNEAQ, per germline (reference sequence). CDR3 sequence: CASSLGTEPRLYGYTF. In nucleotides, the CDR3 is TGTGCCAGCAGCTTAGGGACAGAACCCCGCCTCTATGGCTACACCTTC.

This clone was detected only a few times. The chain couples TRBV2 to TRBJ2-2, with 7 bases fitting TRBD2. Per germline, CDR1 SNHLY and CDR2 FYNNEI. The trim removed 5 bases at V and 1 base at J, leaving 7 bases unmatched. The CDR3 has 16 amino acids. In DNA form, the CDR3 reads TGTGCCAGCAGTCCTCCCCGGGGGGAGAACACCGGGGAGCTGTTTTTT. Amino acid sequence: CASSPPRGENTGELFF.

This clone showed up just once. V and J are TRBV4-1 and TRBJ1-2; perhaps TRBD1 as D (5 bases). V dropped 4 bases and J dropped 4 bases, with 31 bases sitting between them. Germline lookup yields CDR1 MGHRA and CDR2 YSYEKL. The CDR3 contains 20 residues. CDR3 sequence: CASSLLPPGGTRSLLYGYTF. The CDR3 bases are TGCGCCAGCAGCCTCCTACCCCCCGGGGGAACCCGTTCACTTCTCTATGGCTACACCTTC.